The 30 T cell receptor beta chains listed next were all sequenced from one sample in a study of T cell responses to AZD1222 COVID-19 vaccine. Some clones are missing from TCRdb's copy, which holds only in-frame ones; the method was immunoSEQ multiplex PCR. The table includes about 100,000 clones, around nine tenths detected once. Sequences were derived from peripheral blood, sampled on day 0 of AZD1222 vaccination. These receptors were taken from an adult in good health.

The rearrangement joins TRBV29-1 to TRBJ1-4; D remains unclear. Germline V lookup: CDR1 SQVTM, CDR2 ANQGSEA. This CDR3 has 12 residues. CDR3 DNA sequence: TGCAGTTACTCGGCAACTAATGAAAAACTGTTTTTT. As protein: CSYSATNEKLFF.

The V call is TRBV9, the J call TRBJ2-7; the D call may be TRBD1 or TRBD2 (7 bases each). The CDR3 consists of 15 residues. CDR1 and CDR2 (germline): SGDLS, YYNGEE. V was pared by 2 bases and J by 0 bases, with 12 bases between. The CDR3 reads CASSVRGDSSYEQYF. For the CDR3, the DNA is TGTGCCAGCAGCGTTCGGGGGGACAGCTCCTACGAGCAGTACTTC.

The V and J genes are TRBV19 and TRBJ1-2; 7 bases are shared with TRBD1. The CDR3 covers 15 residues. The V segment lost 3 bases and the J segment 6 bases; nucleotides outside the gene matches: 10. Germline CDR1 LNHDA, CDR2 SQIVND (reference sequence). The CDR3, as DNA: TGTGCCAGTAGTATCTCAGGGGGAATTCACGATGGCTACACCTTC. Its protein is CASSISGGIHDGYTF.

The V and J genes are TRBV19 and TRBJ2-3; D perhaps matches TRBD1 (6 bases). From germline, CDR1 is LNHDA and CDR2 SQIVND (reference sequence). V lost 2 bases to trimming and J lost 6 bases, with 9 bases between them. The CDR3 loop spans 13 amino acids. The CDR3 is CASSITGRDTQYF. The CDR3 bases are TGTGCCAGTAGTATAACAGGGCGGGATACGCAGTATTTT.

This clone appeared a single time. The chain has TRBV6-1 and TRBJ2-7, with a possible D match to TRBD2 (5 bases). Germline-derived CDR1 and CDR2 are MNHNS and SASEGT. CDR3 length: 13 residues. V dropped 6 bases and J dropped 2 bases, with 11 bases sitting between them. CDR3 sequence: CASSSDYPYEQYF. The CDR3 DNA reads TGTGCCAGCAGCTCTGACTACCCCTACGAGCAGTACTTC.

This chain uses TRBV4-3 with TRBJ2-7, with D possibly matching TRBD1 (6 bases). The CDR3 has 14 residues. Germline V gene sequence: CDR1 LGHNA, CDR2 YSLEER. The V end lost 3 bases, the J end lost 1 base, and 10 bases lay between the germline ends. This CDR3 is CASSQHRDSYEQYF. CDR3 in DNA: TGCGCCAGCAGCCAGCACAGGGATTCCTACGAGCAGTACTTC.

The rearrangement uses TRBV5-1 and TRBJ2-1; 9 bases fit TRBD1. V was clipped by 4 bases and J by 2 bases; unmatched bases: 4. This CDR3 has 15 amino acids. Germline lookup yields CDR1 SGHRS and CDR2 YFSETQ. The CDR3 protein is CASSPQGAAYNEQFF. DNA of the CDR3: TGCGCCAGCAGCCCACAGGGGGCAGCCTACAATGAGCAGTTCTTC.

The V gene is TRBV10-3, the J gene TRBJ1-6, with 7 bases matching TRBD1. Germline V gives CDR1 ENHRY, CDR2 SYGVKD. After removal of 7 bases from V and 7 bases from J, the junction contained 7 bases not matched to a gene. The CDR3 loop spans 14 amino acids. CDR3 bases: TGTGCCATCACCACGGGACAGTCCAATTCACCCCTCCACTTT. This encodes CAITTGQSNSPLHF.

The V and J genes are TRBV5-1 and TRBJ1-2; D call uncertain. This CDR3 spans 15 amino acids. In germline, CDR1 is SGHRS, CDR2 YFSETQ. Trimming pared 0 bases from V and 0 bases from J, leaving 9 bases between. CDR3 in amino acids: CASSLGGVANYGYTF. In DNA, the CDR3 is TGCGCCAGCAGCTTGGGCGGGGTCGCTAACTATGGCTACACCTTC.

This chain's CDR3 is CASSLEGDSPLHF. The CDR3 nucleotides read TGTGCCAGCAGCTTAGAAGGGGATTCACCCCTCCACTTT. The chain recombines TRBV7-9 with TRBJ1-6; tentative D call: TRBD1 (5 bases). The CDR3 is 13 residues long. Germline V CDR1 and CDR2: SEHNR, FQNEAQ (reference sequence). V shed 1 base and J shed 8 bases, with 6 bases lying between them.

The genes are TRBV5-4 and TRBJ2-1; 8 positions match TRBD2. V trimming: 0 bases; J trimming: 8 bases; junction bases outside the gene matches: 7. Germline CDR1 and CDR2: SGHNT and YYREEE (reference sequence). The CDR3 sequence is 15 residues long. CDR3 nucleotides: TGTGCCAGCAGCTTGGAACTAGCGGCCCGGGATGAGCAGTTCTTC. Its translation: CASSLELAARDEQFF.

DNA for the CDR3: TGTGCCAGCATTAACAGACAGAACACTGAAGCTTTCTTT. Residues: CASINRQNTEAFF. J is TRBJ1-1 and V is TRBV2, with unresolved D. Trimming removed 7 bases at V and 1 base at J, with 10 bases between. The CDR3 length is 13 residues. Germline V lookup: CDR1 SNHLY, CDR2 FYNNEI.

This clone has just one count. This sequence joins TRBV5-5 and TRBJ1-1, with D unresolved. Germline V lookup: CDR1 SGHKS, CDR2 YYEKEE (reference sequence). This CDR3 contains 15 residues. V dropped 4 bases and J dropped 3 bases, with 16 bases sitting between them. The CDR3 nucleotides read TGTGCCAGCAGCAAAGGACCGCCTGGGGACACTGAAGCTTTCTTT. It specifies CASSKGPPGDTEAFF. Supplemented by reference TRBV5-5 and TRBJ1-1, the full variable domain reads DAGVTQSPTHLIKTRGQQVTLRCSPISGHKSVSWYQQVLGQGPQFIFQYYEKEERGRGNFPDRFSARQFPNYSSELNVNALLLGDSALYLCASSKGPPGDTEAFFGQGTRLTVV.

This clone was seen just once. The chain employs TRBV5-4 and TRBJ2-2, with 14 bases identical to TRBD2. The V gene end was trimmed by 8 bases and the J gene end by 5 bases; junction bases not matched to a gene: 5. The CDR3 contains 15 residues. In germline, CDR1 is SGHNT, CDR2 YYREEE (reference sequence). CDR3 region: CARRWTSGGTGELFF. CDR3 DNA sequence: TGTGCCAGGAGATGGACTAGCGGGGGGACCGGGGAGCTGTTTTTT.

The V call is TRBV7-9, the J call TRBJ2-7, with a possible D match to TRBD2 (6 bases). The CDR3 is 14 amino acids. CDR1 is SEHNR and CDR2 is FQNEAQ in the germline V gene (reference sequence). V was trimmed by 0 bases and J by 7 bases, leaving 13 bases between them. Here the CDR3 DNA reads TGTGCCAGCAGCTTAGCAGGGACTCTTGAGGAGCAGTACTTC. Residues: CASSLAGTLEEQYF.

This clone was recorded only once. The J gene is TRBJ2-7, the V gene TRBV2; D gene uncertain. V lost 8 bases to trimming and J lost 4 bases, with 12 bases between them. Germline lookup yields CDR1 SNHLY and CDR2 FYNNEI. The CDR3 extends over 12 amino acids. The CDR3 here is CASDSSFYEQYF. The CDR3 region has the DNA TGTGCCAGCGATAGTAGTTTTTACGAGCAGTACTTC.

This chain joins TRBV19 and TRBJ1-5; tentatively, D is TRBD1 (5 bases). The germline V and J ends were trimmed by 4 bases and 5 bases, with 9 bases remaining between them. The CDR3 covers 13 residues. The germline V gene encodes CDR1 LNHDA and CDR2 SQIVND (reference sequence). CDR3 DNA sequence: TGTGCCAGTAGTAGCCAGGGAGATCAGCCCCAGCATTTT. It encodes CASSSQGDQPQHF.

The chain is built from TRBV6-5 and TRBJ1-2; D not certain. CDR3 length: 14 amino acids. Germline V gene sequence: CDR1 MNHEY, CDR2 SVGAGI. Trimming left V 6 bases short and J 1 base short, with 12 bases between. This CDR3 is CASSPVGINYGYTF. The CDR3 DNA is TGTGCCAGCAGCCCAGTCGGGATTAACTATGGCTACACCTTC.

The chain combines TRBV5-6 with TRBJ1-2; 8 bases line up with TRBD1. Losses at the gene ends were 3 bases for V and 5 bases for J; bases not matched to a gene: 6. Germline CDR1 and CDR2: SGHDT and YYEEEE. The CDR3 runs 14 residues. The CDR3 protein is CASSSGQGGYGYTF. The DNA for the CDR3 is TGTGCCAGCAGCTCTGGACAGGGTGGTTATGGCTACACCTTC.

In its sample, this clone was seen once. The CDR3 protein is CASSPRASSGNTIYF. The CDR3 bases are TGTGCCAGCTCACCTAGGGCCTCCTCTGGAAACACCATATATTTT. The chain has TRBV18 and TRBJ1-3; no firm D call. The ends were cut back, 3 bases at V and 0 bases at J, with 9 bases in the middle. The CDR3 length is 15 residues. Germline lookup yields CDR1 KGHSH and CDR2 LQKENI.

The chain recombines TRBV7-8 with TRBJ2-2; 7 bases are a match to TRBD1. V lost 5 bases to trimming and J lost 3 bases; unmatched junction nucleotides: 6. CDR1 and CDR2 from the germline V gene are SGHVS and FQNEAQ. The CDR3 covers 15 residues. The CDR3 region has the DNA TGTGCCAGCAGCATATACAGGGGTTACACCGGGGAGCTGTTTTTT. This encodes CASSIYRGYTGELFF.

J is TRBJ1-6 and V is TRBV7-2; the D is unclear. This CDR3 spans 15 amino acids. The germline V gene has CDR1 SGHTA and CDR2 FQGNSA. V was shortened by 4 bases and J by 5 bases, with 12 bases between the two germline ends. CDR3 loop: CASSSLGGDNSPLHF. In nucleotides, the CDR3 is TGTGCCAGCAGCTCCCTGGGTGGGGATAATTCACCCCTCCACTTT.

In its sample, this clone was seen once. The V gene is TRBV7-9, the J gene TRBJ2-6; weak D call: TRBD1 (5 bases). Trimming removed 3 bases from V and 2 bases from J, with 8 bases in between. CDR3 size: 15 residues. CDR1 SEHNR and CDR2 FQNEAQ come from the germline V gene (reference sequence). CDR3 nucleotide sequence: TGTGCCAGCAGCTTTGTGGGGCCTGGGGCCAACGTCCTGACTTTC. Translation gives CASSFVGPGANVLTF.

The chain's CDR3 is CASSLGRGNQPQHF. DNA for the CDR3: TGTGCCAGCAGCTTGGGAAGGGGCAATCAGCCCCAGCATTTT. V and J are TRBV5-4 and TRBJ1-5, with D unclear. V lost 0 bases to trimming and J lost 2 bases, with 6 bases between them. Germline CDR1 and CDR2: SGHNT and YYREEE (reference sequence). The CDR3 covers 14 residues.

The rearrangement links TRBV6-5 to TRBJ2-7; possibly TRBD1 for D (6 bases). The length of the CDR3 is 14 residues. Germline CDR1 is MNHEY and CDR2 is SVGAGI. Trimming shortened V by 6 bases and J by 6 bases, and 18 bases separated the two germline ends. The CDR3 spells CASSPGTSTGEQYF. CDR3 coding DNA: TGTGCCAGCAGCCCCGGGACATCCACGGGCGAGCAGTACTTC.

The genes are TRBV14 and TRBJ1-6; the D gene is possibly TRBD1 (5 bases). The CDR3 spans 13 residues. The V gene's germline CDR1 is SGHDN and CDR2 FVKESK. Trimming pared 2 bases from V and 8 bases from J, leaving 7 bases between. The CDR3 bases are TGTGCCAGCAGCCAACAGGGTTATTCACCCCTCCACTTT. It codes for CASSQQGYSPLHF.

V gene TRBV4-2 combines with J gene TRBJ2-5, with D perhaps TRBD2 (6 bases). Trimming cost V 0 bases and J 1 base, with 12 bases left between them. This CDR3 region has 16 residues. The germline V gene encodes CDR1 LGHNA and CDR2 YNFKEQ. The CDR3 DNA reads TGTGCCAGCAGCCAAGATTACGGAGGGATCCAAGAGACCCAGTACTTC. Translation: CASSQDYGGIQETQYF.

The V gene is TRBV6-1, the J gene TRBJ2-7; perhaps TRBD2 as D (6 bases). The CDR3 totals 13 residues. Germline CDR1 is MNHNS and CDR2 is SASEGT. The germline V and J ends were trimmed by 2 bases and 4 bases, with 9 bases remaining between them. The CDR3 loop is CASSERGRYEQYF. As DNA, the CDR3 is TGTGCCAGCAGTGAACGGGGGAGGTACGAGCAGTACTTC.

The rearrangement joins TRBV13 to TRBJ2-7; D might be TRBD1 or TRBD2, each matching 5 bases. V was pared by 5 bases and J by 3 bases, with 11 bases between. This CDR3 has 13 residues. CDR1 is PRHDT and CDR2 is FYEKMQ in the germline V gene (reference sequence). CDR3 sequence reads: CASSLRGGYEQYF. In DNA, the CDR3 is TGTGCCAGCAGCCTCCGTGGGGGCTACGAGCAGTACTTC.

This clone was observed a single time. The CDR3 sequence is CASSTGTGYSGANVLTF. The CDR3 DNA reads TGTGCCAGCAGTACCGGGACAGGTTACTCTGGGGCCAACGTCCTGACTTTC. The chain recombines TRBV27 with TRBJ2-6; TRBD1 matches 8 bases. From germline, CDR1 is MNHEY and CDR2 SMNVEV (reference sequence). With 5 bases clipped from V and 0 bases from J, the junction kept 6 bases outside the gene matches. The CDR3 is 17 residues long.